This TCR beta chain emerged from a study of vaccination effects on CD4 cells after COVID-19 (dated by TCRdb to between 2021 and 2024). Some background on the complete study: Each participant received two doses of an mRNA SARS-CoV-2 vaccine, either BNT162b2 or mRNA-1273. In a couple of convalescent patients, pre-vaccine samples were collected 16 days and one week ahead of the first dose, 142 and 148 days after COVID-19 diagnosis. SARS-CoV-2 spike-specific CD4+ TCR repertoires were compared before and after mRNA vaccination in COVID-19 convalescent patients and in infection-naive vaccine recipients. A total of ten to eleven COVID-19 convalescent patients and several SARS-CoV-2-naive healthy vaccine recipients were included in the full study. The Oncomine TCR Beta short-read assay on an Illumina iSeq 100 was used to sequence cultures from other donors in the study. Results the study describes overall, beyond this receptor: Limitations of the study were the small number of convalescent patients and the absence of early post-infection timepoints. Both infection-induced and vaccine-induced clones contracted markedly at late post-vaccination timepoints, which is consistent with waning T cell responses. For convalescent patients, new clones induced by the vaccine made up most of the post-vaccine spike-reactive repertoire, and these new clones were largely distinct from the clones induced by infection.

This clone came up once. It has no known antigen specificity. It has no much larger one-base neighbor in the sample; base qualities were not kept. From its cysteine to its phenylalanine, the CDR3 spans 15 amino acids. Solely the CDR3 DNA is kept, with 45 bases framed from the first base. V ends up 3 bases short and J 7 bases short, with an unmatched junction base count of 4. Based on the germline V gene, the CDR1 and CDR2 sequences are SGHNT and YENEEA. The ViraFEST assay stimulated PBMC with viral peptide pools and then used TCR sequencing to identify antigen-specific CD4+ T cell clonotypes by expansion. After less than eleven days of culture, CD4+ T cells were isolated with the EasySep CD4+ T cell isolation kit. PCR-confirmed SARS-CoV-2 infection had occurred in convalescent patients between March and December 2020, before the Alpha, Beta and Delta variants emerged in the United States. Each well held two million PBMC cultured in IMDM containing roughly 5% human AB serum, around 9.3 IU/ml IL-2 and gentamicin, along with 10 ug/ml peptides. For the negative control culture condition, an HIV-1 Nef peptide pool was used. Half of the culture medium was replaced with fresh IL-2-containing medium on days 3 and 7. Each peptide stimulation condition was cultured in triplicate wells unless otherwise noted. PBMC were separated from whole blood using Ficoll-Paque Plus gradient centrifugation and were then either cryopreserved at -140C or used fresh. Genomic DNA was extracted from cultured CD4+ T cells with the QIAamp micro DNA kit.

Receptor libraries were prepared by the immunoSEQ multiplex PCR assay. DNA from the cultured and isolated CD4+ T cells underwent TCR beta CDR3 sequencing. Per the source publication's procedure: Non-productive TCR sequences were discarded, and reads were trimmed to the CDR3 region, with only CDR3s of 7 or more amino acids retained. The MANAFEST web app was used to identify antigen-specific clonotypes by comparing expansion in peptide wells with expansion in reference cultures. To count as positive, a clone had to show expansion at FDR<0.05 compared with the reference and with all other wells, an odds ratio above 5, and a frequency above 0.1% in two replicate wells. A clonotype was defined as cross-reactive if the clonotype was significantly expanded both in SARS-CoV-2 spike wells and in at least one common cold coronavirus spike condition. Using the stringdist R package, CDR3 similarity was measured by Levenshtein distance, and unrooted trees were constructed with ape in R 3.6.1. The table comes from immuneACCESS by way of TCRdb, which keeps in-frame sequences with V and J called. Part of the clones is missing from these tables; in studies checked, under half for an unresolved V gene and the rest for unknown reasons. For V, J and clone size, that table is used; D and trimming come from the DNA. This sample is represented by around 75,000 clones; 73% of them were singletons. The ten top clones hold less than 6.5% of the sample.

The sequences come from CD4+ T cells from PBMCs cultured with HIV peptides, collected before COVID-19 vaccination. The cell subset or site label of this sample denotes: HIV-1 Nef peptide pool negative control/reference culture. This receptor was identified in a human donor who had a prior SARS-CoV-2 infection. This sequence uses TRBV11-3 and TRBJ2-1, with 12 bases aligning to TRBD2. This receptor carries the CDR3 CASSLALAGGNEQFF. The DNA sequence reads TGTGCCAGCAGCTTGGCTCTAGCGGGAGGGAATGAGCAGTTCTTC. The full variable domain, completed from the reference TRBV11-3 and TRBJ2-1 proteins outside the CDR3, reads EAGVVQSPRYKIIEKKQPVAFWCNPISGHNTLYWYLQNLGQGPELLIRYENEEAVDDSQLPKDRFSAERLKGVDSTLKIQPAELGDSAVYLCASSLALAGGNEQFFGPGTRLTVL.